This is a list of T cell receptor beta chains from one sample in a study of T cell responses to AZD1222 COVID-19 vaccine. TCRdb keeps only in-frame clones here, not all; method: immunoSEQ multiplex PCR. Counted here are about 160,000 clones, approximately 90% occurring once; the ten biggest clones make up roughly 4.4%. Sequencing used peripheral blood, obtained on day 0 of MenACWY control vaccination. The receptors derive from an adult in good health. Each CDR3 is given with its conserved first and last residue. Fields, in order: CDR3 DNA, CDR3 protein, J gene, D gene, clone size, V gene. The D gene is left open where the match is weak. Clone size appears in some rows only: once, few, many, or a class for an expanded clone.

TGTGCCAGCAGCTTGATGAACACTGAAGCTTTCTTT | CASSLMNTEAFF | TRBJ1-1 | NA | NA | TRBV7-9
TGTGCCAGCAGCTCCGGACAGGGCCACACTGAAGCTTTCTTT | CASSSGQGHTEAFF | TRBJ1-1 | TRBD1 | NA | TRBV7-3
TGTGCCAGCAGCCAACTTACGGACGGGGGGCGGTTGTACTTC | CASSQLTDGGRLYF | TRBJ2-4 | NA | NA | TRBV14
TGTGCCAGCAGCCGGGGAGTAGGAAACACCATATATTTT | CASSRGVGNTIYF | TRBJ1-3 | NA | NA | TRBV11-3
TGTGCCAGTAGTAATGTCAGGAACTCGGTCTATGGCTACACCTTC | CASSNVRNSVYGYTF | TRBJ1-2 | NA | NA | TRBV19
TGCAGCGCATCGCCGCGGGGGACAGGTCGCTACGAGCAGTACTTC | CSASPRGTGRYEQYF | TRBJ2-7 | NA | NA | TRBV29-1
TGTGCCAGCCAGTTTCAAAACAGACTTGGAGCGCCGCACTTC | CASQFQNRLGAPHF | TRBJ2-7 | NA | NA | TRBV28
TGCAGTGCTAGTTTAGGGACTTGGAACACTGAAGCTTTCTTT | CSASLGTWNTEAFF | TRBJ1-1 | NA | NA | TRBV20-1
TGTGCTTCAGGTTCCGGGACTAGCGGGAGAGCCTACAATGAGCAGTTCTTC | CASGSGTSGRAYNEQFF | TRBJ2-1 | TRBD2 | NA | TRBV30
TGCAGCGTTGAGAGGGGGGACTATGGCTACACCTTC | CSVERGDYGYTF | TRBJ1-2 | NA | NA | TRBV29-1
TGTGCCAGCTCACCCCAACCCGGGACAGGGGATCATGGCTACACCTTC | CASSPQPGTGDHGYTF | TRBJ1-2 | TRBD1 | NA | TRBV18
TGTGCCAGCAGATCGACAGGGGGTACTAACTATGGCTACACCTTC | CASRSTGGTNYGYTF | TRBJ1-2 | TRBD1 | once | TRBV5-6
TGTGCCTGGAGCAGGACCATAAAGGGCACTGAAGCTTTCTTT | CAWSRTIKGTEAFF | TRBJ1-1 | NA | NA | TRBV30
TGTGCCAGCAGCCCTCAGCGGGGCGGCGGGGAGCTGTTTTTT | CASSPQRGGGELFF | TRBJ2-2 | TRBD2 | NA | TRBV11-3
TGTGCCAGCAGCCGGCTCGCCAGCTACGAGCAGTACTTC | CASSRLASYEQYF | TRBJ2-7 | NA | NA | TRBV11-1
TGTGCCAGCAGTGTGGGACAGTTTCCGATCTACGAGCAGTACTTC | CASSVGQFPIYEQYF | TRBJ2-7 | TRBD1 | NA | TRBV27